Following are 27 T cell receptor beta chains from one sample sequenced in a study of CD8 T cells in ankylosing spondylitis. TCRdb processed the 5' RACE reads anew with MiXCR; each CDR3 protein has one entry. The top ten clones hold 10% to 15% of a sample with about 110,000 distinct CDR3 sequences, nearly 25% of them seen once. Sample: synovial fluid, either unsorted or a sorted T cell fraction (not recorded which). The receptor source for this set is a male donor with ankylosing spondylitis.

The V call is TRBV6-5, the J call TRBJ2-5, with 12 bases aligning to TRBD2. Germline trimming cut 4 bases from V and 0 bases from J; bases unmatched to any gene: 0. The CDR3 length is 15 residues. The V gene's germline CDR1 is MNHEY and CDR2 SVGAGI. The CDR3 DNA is TGTGCCAGCAGTTGGACTAGCGGGAACCAAGAGACCCAGTACTTC. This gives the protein CASSWTSGNQETQYF.

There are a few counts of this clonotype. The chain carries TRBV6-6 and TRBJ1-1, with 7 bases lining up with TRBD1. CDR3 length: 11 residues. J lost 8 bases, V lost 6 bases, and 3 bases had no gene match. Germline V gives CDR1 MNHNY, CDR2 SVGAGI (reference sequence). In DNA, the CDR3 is TGTGCCAGCAGGGGGGACAGCGAAGCTTTCTTT. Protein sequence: CASRGDSEAFF.

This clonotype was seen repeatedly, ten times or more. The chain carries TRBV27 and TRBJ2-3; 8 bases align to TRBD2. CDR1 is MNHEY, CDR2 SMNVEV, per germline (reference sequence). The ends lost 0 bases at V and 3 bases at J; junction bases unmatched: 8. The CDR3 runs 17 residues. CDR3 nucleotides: TGTGCCAGCAGTTTATCAGCCGCGAGCGGGAGTACAGATACGCAGTATTTT. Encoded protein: CASSLSAASGSTDTQYF.

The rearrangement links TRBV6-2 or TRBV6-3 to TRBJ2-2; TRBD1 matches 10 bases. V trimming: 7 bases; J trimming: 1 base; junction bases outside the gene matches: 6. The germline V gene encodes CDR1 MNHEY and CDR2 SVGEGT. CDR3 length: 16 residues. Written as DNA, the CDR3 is TGTGCCAGCACCCCGGGACAGGGGATGAACACCGGGGAGCTGTTTTTT. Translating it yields CASTPGQGMNTGELFF.

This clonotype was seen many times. The CDR3 region is CASSPQTPGTNEQFF. In nucleotides, the CDR3 is TGTGCCAGCAGTCCCCAAACTCCGGGCACAAATGAGCAGTTCTTC. This rearrangement joins TRBV12-3 or TRBV12-4 to TRBJ2-1, with D uncertain. The CDR3 extends over 15 amino acids. Trimming stripped 5 bases from V and 7 bases from J, with 18 bases between.

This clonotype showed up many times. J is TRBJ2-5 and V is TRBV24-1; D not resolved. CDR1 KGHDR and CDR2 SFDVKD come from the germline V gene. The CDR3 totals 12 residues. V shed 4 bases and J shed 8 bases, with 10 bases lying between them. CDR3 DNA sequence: TGTGCCACCAGTGACGGAGCTCGCACCCAGTACTTC. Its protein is CATSDGARTQYF.

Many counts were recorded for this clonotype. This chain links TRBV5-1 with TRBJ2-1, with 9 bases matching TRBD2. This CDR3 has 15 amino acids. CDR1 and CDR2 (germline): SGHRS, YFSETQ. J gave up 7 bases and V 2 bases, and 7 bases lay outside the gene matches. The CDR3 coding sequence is TGCGCCAGCAGCTTAAAACTAGCGGGCGCTAATGAGCAGTTCTTC. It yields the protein CASSLKLAGANEQFF.

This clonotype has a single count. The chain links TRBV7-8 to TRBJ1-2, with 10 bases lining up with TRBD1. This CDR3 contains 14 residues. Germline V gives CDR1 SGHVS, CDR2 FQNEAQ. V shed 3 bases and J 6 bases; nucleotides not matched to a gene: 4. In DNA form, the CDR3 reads TGTGCCAGCAGCTTCGACAGGGGGCTCAATGGCTACACCTTC. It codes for CASSFDRGLNGYTF.

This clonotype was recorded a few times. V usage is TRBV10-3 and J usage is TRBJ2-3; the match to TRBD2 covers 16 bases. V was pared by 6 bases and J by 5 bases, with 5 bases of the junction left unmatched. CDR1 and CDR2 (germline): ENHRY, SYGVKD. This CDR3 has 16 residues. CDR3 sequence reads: CAIRKGTSGRGDTQYF. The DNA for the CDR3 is TGTGCCATCAGGAAAGGGACTAGCGGGAGGGGAGATACGCAGTATTTT.

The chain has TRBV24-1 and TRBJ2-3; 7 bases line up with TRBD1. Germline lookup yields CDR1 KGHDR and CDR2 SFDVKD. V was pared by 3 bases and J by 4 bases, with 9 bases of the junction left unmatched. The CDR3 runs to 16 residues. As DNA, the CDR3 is TGTGCCACCAGTGATATACAGGGGACCGGCGCAGATACGCAGTATTTT. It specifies CATSDIQGTGADTQYF.

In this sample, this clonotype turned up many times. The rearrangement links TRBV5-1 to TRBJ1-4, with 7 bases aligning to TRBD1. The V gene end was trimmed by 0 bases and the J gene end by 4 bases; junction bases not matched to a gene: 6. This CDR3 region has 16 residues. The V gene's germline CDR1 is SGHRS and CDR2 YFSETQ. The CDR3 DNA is TGCGCCAGCAGCTTGGCCGTAGGGGGCGATAATGAAAAACTGTTTTTT. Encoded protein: CASSLAVGGDNEKLFF.

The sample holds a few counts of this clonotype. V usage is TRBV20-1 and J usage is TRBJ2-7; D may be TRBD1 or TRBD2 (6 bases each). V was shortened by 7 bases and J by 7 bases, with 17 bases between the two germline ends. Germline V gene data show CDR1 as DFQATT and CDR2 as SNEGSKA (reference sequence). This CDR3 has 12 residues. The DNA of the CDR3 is TGCAGTGGGGGGGCAGGGGCTTTTGAGCAGTACTTC. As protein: CSGGAGAFEQYF.

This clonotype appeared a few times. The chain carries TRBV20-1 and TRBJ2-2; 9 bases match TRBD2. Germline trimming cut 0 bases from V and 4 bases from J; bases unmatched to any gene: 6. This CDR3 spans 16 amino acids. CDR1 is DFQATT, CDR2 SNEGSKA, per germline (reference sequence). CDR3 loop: CSARDALAGFTGELFF. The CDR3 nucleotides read TGCAGTGCTAGAGATGCCCTAGCGGGATTCACCGGGGAGCTGTTTTTT.

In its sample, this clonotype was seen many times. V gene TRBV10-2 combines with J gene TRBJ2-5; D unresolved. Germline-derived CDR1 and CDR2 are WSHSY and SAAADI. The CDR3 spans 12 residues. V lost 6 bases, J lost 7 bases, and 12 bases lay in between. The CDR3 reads CASRAPSRTQYF. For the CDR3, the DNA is TGCGCCAGCAGGGCCCCAAGCAGGACCCAGTACTTC.

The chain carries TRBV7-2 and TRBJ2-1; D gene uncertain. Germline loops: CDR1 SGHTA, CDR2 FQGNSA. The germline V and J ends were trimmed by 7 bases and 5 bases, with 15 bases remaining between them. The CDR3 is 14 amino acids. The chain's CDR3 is CASTQPPGNNEQFF. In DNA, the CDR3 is TGTGCCAGCACACAGCCCCCGGGCAACAATGAGCAGTTCTTC. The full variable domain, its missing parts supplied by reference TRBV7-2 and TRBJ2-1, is GAGVSQSPSNKVTEKGKDVELRCDPISGHTALYWYRQSLGQGLEFLIYFQGNSAPDKSGLPSDRFSAERTGGSVSTLTIQRTQQEDSAVYLCASTQPPGNNEQFFGPGTRLTVL.

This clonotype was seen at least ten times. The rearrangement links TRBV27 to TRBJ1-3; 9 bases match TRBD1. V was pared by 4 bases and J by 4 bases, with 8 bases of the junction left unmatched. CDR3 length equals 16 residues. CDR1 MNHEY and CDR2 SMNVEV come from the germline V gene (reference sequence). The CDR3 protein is CASSSAGTGLGNTIYF. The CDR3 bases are TGTGCCAGCAGTTCGGCCGGGACAGGGCTCGGAAACACCATATATTTT.

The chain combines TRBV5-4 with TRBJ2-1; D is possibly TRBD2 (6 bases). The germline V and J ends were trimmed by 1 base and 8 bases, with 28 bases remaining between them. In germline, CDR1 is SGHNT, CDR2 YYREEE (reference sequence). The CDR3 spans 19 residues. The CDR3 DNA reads TGTGCCAGCAGCTTGTATATATTTGCGGGAACGGGTATGCTGGATGAGCAGTTCTTC. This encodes CASSLYIFAGTGMLDEQFF. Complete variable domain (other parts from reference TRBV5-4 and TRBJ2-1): ETGVTQSPTHLIKTRGQQVTLRCSSQSGHNTVSWYQQALGQGPQFIFQYYREEENGRGNFPPRFSGLQFPNYSSELNVNALELDDSALYLCASSLYIFAGTGMLDEQFFGPGTRLTVL.

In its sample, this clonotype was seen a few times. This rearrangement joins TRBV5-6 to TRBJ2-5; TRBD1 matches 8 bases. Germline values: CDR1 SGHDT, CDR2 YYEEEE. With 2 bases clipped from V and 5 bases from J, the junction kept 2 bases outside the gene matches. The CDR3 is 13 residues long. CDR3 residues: CASSFRDRETQYF. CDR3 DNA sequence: TGTGCCAGCAGCTTCAGGGACAGGGAGACCCAGTACTTC.

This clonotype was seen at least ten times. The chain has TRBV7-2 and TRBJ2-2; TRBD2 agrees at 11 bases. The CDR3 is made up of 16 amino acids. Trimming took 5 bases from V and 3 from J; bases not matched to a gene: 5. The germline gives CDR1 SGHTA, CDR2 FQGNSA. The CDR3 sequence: CASSPRLAGHTGELFF. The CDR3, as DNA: TGTGCCAGCAGCCCCCGACTAGCGGGACACACCGGGGAGCTGTTTTTT. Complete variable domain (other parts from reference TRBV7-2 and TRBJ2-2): GAGVSQSPSNKVTEKGKDVELRCDPISGHTALYWYRQSLGQGLEFLIYFQGNSAPDKSGLPSDRFSAERTGGSVSTLTIQRTQQEDSAVYLCASSPRLAGHTGELFFGEGSRLTVL.

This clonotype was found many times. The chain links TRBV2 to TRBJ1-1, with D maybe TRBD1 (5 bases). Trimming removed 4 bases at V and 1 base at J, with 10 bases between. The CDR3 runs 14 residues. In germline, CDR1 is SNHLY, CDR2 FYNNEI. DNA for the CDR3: TGTGCCAGCAGTGGTAACACAGGGAACACTGAAGCTTTCTTT. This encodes CASSGNTGNTEAFF.

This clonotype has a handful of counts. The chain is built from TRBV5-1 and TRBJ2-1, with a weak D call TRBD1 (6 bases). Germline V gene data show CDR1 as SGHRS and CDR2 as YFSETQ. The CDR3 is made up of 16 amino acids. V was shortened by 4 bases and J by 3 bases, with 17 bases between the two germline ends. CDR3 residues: CASSPEAGALYNEQFF. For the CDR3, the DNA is TGCGCCAGCAGCCCCGAGGCAGGGGCTCTCTACAATGAGCAGTTCTTC. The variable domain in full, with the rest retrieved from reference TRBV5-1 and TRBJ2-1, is KAGVTQTPRYLIKTRGQQVTLSCSPISGHRSVSWYQQTPGQGLQFLFEYFSETQRNKGNFPGRFSGRQFSNSRSEMNVSTLELGDSALYLCASSPEAGALYNEQFFGPGTRLTVL.

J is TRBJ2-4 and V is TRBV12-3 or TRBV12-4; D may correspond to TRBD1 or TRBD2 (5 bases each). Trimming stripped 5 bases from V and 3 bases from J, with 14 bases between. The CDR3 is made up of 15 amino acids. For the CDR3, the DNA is TGTGCCAGCAGTACAGCAGGGAGCGGCAAAAACATTCAGTACTTC. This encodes CASSTAGSGKNIQYF.

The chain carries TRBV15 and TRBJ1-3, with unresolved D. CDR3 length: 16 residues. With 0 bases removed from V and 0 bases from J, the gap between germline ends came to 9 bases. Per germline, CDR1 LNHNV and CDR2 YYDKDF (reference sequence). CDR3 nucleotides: TGTGCCACCAGCAGAGATCTGGGCTACTCTGGAAACACCATATATTTT. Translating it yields CATSRDLGYSGNTIYF.

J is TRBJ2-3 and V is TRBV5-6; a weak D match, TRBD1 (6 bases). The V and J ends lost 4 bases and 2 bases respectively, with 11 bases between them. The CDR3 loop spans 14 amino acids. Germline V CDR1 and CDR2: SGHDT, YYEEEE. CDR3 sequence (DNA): TGTGCCAGCAGCATGGACAGAGCCACAGATACGCAGTATTTT. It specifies CASSMDRATDTQYF.

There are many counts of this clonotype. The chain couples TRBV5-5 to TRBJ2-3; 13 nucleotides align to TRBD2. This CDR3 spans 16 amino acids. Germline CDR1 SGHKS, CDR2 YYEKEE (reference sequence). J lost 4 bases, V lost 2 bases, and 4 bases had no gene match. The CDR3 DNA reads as TGTGCCAGCAGCTTACTAGCGGGAGGGCCCGCAGATACGCAGTATTTT. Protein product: CASSLLAGGPADTQYF.

CDR3 DNA: TGTGCCAGCAGAGTCGGGGTGCCCCAGTACTTC. Translating gives CASRVGVPQYF. V is TRBV2 and J is TRBJ2-5, with a possible D match to TRBD2 (5 bases). Trimming left V 6 bases short and J 9 bases short, with 11 bases between. The CDR3 covers 11 residues. CDR1 and CDR2 from the germline V gene are SNHLY and FYNNEI.

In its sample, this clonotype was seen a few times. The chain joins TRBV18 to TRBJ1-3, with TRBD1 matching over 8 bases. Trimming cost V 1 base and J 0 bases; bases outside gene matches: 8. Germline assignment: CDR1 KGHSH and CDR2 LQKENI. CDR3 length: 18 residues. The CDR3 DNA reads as TGTGCCAGCTCACCACAGCGAGGACAGGGCCCCTCTGGAAACACCATATATTTT. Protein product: CASSPQRGQGPSGNTIYF.